The next 20 T cell receptor beta chains were all read from a single sample in a study of shared clonotypes between healthy human individuals. Measured with immunoSEQ multiplex PCR; TCRdb has only the in-frame clones, and not every one. In the table there are around 2.1 million clones, approximately 95% of which are singletons. The sequenced sample was naive CD4+ T cells sorted from blood. The sample's subset: CD45RA+ positively selected. The source is a man aged 18 to 29 in good health.

This chain joins TRBV19 and TRBJ1-5; D is perhaps TRBD1 (5 bases). CDR3 size: 14 residues. Deletions cut 6 bases from V and 5 bases from J, with 14 bases between. Germline V gene data show CDR1 as LNHDA and CDR2 as SQIVND (reference sequence). The CDR3 nucleotides read TGTGCCAGTAGCCTGGGGGACCGAGATCAGCCCCAGCATTTT. This codes for CASSLGDRDQPQHF.

The chain joins TRBV11-2 to TRBJ2-1, with TRBD2 matching over 14 bases. The CDR3 has 15 amino acids. Germline assignment: CDR1 SGHAT and CDR2 FQNNGV. Trimming at V came to 5 bases and at J to 6 bases, leaving 3 bases not matched to a gene. The chain's CDR3 is CASSPGTSGSNEQFF. The CDR3 DNA sequence: TGTGCCAGCAGCCCCGGGACTAGCGGGAGCAATGAGCAGTTCTTC.

This chain uses TRBV2 with TRBJ2-7; 10 nucleotides match TRBD1. J was trimmed by 2 bases and V by 8 bases; bases with no gene match: 9. This CDR3 region has 15 residues. Looked up from germline, CDR1 is SNHLY and CDR2 is FYNNEI. The CDR3 here is CASLPIGTGAYEQYF. CDR3 DNA sequence: TGTGCCAGCCTGCCTATCGGGACAGGGGCCTACGAGCAGTACTTC. Using reference TRBV2 and TRBJ2-7 for the parts outside the CDR3, the full variable domain is EPEVTQTPSHQVTQMGQEVILRCVPISNHLYFYWYRQILGQKVEFLVSFYNNEISEKSEIFDDQFSVERPDGSNFTLKIRSTKLEDSAMYFCASLPIGTGAYEQYFGPGTRLTVT.

The chain employs TRBV7-2 and TRBJ1-5, with TRBD1 as a possible D gene (6 bases). This CDR3 region has 14 residues. Trimming pared 5 bases from V and 5 bases from J, leaving 13 bases between. CDR1 and CDR2 (germline): SGHTA, FQGNSA. The chain's CDR3 is CASSKQGGDQPQHF. CDR3 bases: TGTGCCAGCAGCAAACAGGGAGGTGATCAGCCCCAGCATTTT.

The chain employs TRBV6-1 and TRBJ1-5; 10 nucleotides align to TRBD1. The CDR3 covers 15 residues. Trimming at V came to 4 bases and at J to 5 bases, leaving 5 bases not matched to a gene. The V gene's germline CDR1 is MNHNS and CDR2 SASEGT. CDR3 region: CASSGDRGMDQPQHF. The CDR3 nucleotides read TGTGCCAGCAGTGGGGACAGGGGAATGGATCAGCCCCAGCATTTT.

Only one count was recorded for this clone. This sequence joins TRBV5-1 and TRBJ2-6; D is ambiguous. The CDR3 is 16 residues long. CDR1 SGHRS and CDR2 YFSETQ come from the germline V gene. V was pared by 1 base and J by 0 bases, with 8 bases between. The CDR3 region has the DNA TGCGCCAGCAGCTTGCTTTCGGACTCTGGGGCCAACGTCCTGACTTTC. As protein: CASSLLSDSGANVLTF.

A remark on this clone: Other DNA sequences in the same sample also yield this CDR3. J is TRBJ2-5 and V is TRBV5-4; D call uncertain. The CDR3 consists of 15 residues. The germline V gene has CDR1 SGHNT and CDR2 YYREEE (reference sequence). V lost 0 bases and J lost 0, with 9 bases in between. The CDR3 region is CASSLGQVNQETQYF. CDR3 DNA: TGTGCCAGCAGCTTGGGGCAGGTGAACCAAGAGACCCAGTACTTC. Full variable domain (remainder filled in from reference TRBV5-4 and TRBJ2-5): ETGVTQSPTHLIKTRGQQVTLRCSSQSGHNTVSWYQQALGQGPQFIFQYYREEENGRGNFPPRFSGLQFPNYSSELNVNALELDDSALYLCASSLGQVNQETQYFGPGTRLLVL.

The chain carries TRBV30 and TRBJ2-3; 8 positions match TRBD2. CDR1 is GTSNPN, CDR2 SVGIG, per germline (reference sequence). The CDR3 consists of 17 residues. With 1 base clipped from V and 0 bases from J, the junction kept 9 bases outside the gene matches. Here the CDR3 DNA reads TGTGCCTGGAGTGGCGGCTTAGCGGGGCCTAGCACAGATACGCAGTATTTT. Its protein is CAWSGGLAGPSTDTQYF. Together with reference TRBV30 and TRBJ2-3, the CDR3 gives the full variable domain: SQTIHQWPATLVQPVGSPLSLECTVEGTSNPNLYWYRQAAGRGLQLLFYSVGIGQISSEVPQNLSASRPQDRQFILSSKKLLLSDSGFYLCAWSGGLAGPSTDTQYFGPGTRLTVL.

The rearrangement links TRBV18 to TRBJ1-2; D is ambiguous. V was trimmed by 2 bases and J by 1 base, leaving 23 bases between them. Germline assignment: CDR1 KGHSH and CDR2 LQKENI. The length of the CDR3 is 19 residues. The CDR3 DNA sequence: TGTGCCAGCTCACCATATCCCCCCGACCTCCTTTACTATAACTATGGCTACACCTTC. It is translated as CASSPYPPDLLYYNYGYTF.

Here the CDR3 reads CASSPPAPGTSGSISYNEQFF. The CDR3 DNA reads as TGTGCCAGCTCACCACCGGCCCCCGGGACTAGCGGGAGTATATCCTACAATGAGCAGTTCTTC. The chain employs TRBV18 and TRBJ2-1, with 14 bases matching TRBD2. V trimming: 0 bases; J trimming: 1 base; junction bases outside the gene matches: 11. The CDR3 covers 21 residues. Germline assignment: CDR1 KGHSH and CDR2 LQKENI.

The chain carries TRBV12-5 and TRBJ1-3; no firm D call. Germline CDR1 reads LGHNT; CDR2 reads FRNRAP. With 0 bases removed from V and 4 bases from J, the gap between germline ends came to 4 bases. The CDR3 runs to 13 residues. CDR3 loop: CASGLVQGNTIYF. CDR3 sequence (DNA): TGTGCTAGTGGTTTGGTACAAGGAAACACCATATATTTT. Using reference TRBV12-5 and TRBJ1-3 for the parts outside the CDR3, the full variable domain is DARVTQTPRHKVTEMGQEVTMRCQPILGHNTVFWYRQTMMQGLELLAYFRNRAPLDDSGMPKDRFSAEMPDATLATLKIQPSEPRDSAVYFCASGLVQGNTIYFGEGSWLTVV.

The chain joins TRBV7-3 to TRBJ2-7; D unclear. The CDR3 is 13 residues long. CDR1 is SGHTA and CDR2 is FQGTGA in the germline V gene. The V and J ends lost 2 bases and 4 bases respectively, with 9 bases between them. The CDR3 DNA follows: TGTGCCAGCAGCTTACAAAAAGGTTACGAGCAGTACTTC. Translating it yields CASSLQKGYEQYF.

This clone was seen a single time. This chain uses TRBV9 with TRBJ2-5; 10 bases agree with TRBD2. Looked up from germline, CDR1 is SGDLS and CDR2 is YYNGEE. The J segment lost 1 base and the V segment lost 0 bases, leaving 3 bases of the junction unmatched. The CDR3 extends over 16 amino acids. CDR3 loop: CASSVAQREGQETQYF. The CDR3, as DNA: TGTGCCAGCAGCGTAGCACAGCGGGAGGGCCAAGAGACCCAGTACTTC.

The CDR3 here is CASSLRGRDNEQFF. The CDR3 DNA is TGTGCCAGCAGTCTCCGGGGGAGGGACAATGAGCAGTTCTTC. The rearrangement joins TRBV9 to TRBJ2-1; 7 nucleotides line up with TRBD2. After removal of 5 bases from V and 5 bases from J, the junction contained 7 bases not matched to a gene. CDR1 is SGDLS and CDR2 is YYNGEE in the germline V gene. The CDR3 contains 14 residues.

The table lists this clone with a count of one. J is TRBJ2-1 and V is TRBV6-6; tentative D call: TRBD1 (6 bases). The V end lost 6 bases, the J end lost 4 bases, and 10 bases lay between the germline ends. The CDR3 has 13 residues. Germline loops: CDR1 MNHNY, CDR2 SVGAGI (reference sequence). CDR3 coding DNA: TGTGCCAGCAGACCCGGACAGTACAATGAGCAGTTCTTC. Its protein product is CASRPGQYNEQFF.

In its sample, this clone was seen once. This chain uses TRBV4-3 with TRBJ2-3; D unclear. V was shortened by 0 bases and J by 4 bases, with 5 bases between the two germline ends. The CDR3 length is 13 residues. CDR1 is LGHNA, CDR2 YSLEER, per germline. The CDR3 region has the DNA TGCGCCAGCAGCCAAGAGCCCCCAGATACGCAGTATTTT. Its translation is CASSQEPPDTQYF.

The chain employs TRBV27 and TRBJ1-5, with D perhaps TRBD1 (5 bases). The CDR3 covers 17 residues. The V end was cut by 2 bases, the J end by 6 bases, with 20 bases between. Germline CDR1 is MNHEY and CDR2 is SMNVEV (reference sequence). The CDR3 sequence: CASSLPPLHTGGQPQHF. The CDR3, as DNA: TGTGCCAGCAGTTTACCCCCCTTGCACACCGGGGGTCAGCCCCAGCATTTT.

A word on this clone: Different DNA sequences within this sample yield the same CDR3. The rearrangement joins TRBV7-2 to TRBJ1-6; no firm D call. Germline CDR1 reads SGHTA; CDR2 reads FQGNSA. This CDR3 contains 14 residues. The germline V and J ends were trimmed by 1 base and 6 bases, with 7 bases remaining between them. CDR3 DNA: TGTGCCAGCAGCTTAGGGCCGGGTAATTCACCCCTCCACTTT. It is translated as CASSLGPGNSPLHF.

The chain combines TRBV28 with TRBJ2-6, with D possibly being TRBD2 (6 bases). This CDR3 comprises 15 residues. Germline V CDR1 and CDR2: MDHEN, SYDVKM. Trimming shortened V by 6 bases and J by 3 bases, and 12 bases separated the two germline ends. CDR3 bases: TGTGCCAGCAGCGCCTTGGGGGGTGGGGCCAACGTCCTGACTTTC. Translation: CASSALGGGANVLTF.

The gene calls are TRBV30 and TRBJ2-7; D remains ambiguous. V dropped 0 bases and J dropped 3 bases, with 15 bases sitting between them. Germline loops: CDR1 GTSNPN, CDR2 SVGIG (reference sequence). The CDR3 has 15 residues. The CDR3 DNA reads TGTGCCTGGAGTGTCCTGGCAGGACCTTTCTACGAGCAGTACTTC. Translating gives CAWSVLAGPFYEQYF.